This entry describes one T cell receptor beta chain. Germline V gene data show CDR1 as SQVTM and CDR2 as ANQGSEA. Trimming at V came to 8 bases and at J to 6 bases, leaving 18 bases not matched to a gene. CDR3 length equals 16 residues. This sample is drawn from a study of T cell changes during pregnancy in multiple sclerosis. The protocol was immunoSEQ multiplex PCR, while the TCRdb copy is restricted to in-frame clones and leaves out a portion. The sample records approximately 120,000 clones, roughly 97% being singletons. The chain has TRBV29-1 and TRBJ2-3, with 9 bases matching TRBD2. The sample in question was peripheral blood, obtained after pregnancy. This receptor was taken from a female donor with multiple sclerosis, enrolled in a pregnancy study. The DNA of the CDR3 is TGCAGCACCCCAGCGGGGGGCCGGAGTGACGGGGATACGCAGTATTTT. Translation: CSTPAGGRSDGDTQYF.